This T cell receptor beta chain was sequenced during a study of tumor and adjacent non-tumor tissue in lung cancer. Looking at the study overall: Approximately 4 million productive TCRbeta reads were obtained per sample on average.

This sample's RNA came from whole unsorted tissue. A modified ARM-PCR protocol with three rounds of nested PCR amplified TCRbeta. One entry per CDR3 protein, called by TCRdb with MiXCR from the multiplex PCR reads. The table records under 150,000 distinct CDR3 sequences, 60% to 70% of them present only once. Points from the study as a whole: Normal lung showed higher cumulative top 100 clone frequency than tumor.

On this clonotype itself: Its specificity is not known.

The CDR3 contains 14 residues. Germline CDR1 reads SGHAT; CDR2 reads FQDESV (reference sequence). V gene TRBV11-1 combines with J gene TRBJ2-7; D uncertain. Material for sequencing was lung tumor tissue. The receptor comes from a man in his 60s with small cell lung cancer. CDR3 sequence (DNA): TGTGCCAGCCGCTTAGTACGGAGCTCCTACGGGCAGTACGTC. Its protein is CASRLVRSSYGQYV.